The 29 T cell receptor beta chains reported below all come from one sample, sequenced in a study of cytomegalovirus exposure and HLA in healthy donors. Amplification used 60 Vbeta primers and 13 Jbeta primers. The data were produced by immunoSEQ multiplex PCR, yet TCRdb's version contains in-frame clones alone and is incomplete. The sample consists of 150,000 to 200,000 clones, about 80% of them appearing once. Sequencing was performed on PBMCs. These receptors all come from a woman aged 45-65 years in good health and CMV-seronegative.

The V and J genes are TRBV5-8 and TRBJ1-3; TRBD1 aligns across 11 bases. In germline, CDR1 is SGHTS, CDR2 YDEGEE. The CDR3 is made up of 16 amino acids. The trim removed 4 bases at V and 2 bases at J, leaving 5 bases unmatched. The CDR3 DNA follows: TGTGCCAGCAGCCTGGGACAGGGGGTTCCTGGAAACACCATATATTTT. It encodes CASSLGQGVPGNTIYF.

The V and J genes are TRBV10-1 and TRBJ2-5; a possible D gene is TRBD2 (7 bases). The J call may be mistaken, given a closer DNA end match to TRBJ2-7. The length of the CDR3 is 15 residues. Germline CDR1 WNHNN, CDR2 SYGVQD (reference sequence). The CDR3: CASPHIGGAAYEQYF. In DNA form, the CDR3 reads TGCGCCAGCCCGCATATTGGGGGGGCGGCCTACGAGCAGTACTTC.

The chain links TRBV30 to TRBJ1-4; D may be TRBD1 (6 bases). The CDR3 is 14 residues long. The ends were cut back, 3 bases at V and 2 bases at J, with 10 bases in the middle. Germline CDR1 reads GTSNPN; CDR2 reads SVGIG (reference sequence). In DNA form, the CDR3 reads TGTGCCTGGAGACCGGGACACACTAATGAAAAACTGTTTTTT. Its protein is CAWRPGHTNEKLFF.

The V call is TRBV11-2, the J call TRBJ1-4; 9 bases are shared with TRBD1. The germline CDR1 and CDR2 sequences are SGHAT and FQNNGV. V was clipped by 0 bases and J by 13 bases; unmatched bases: 3. CDR3 length: 13 amino acids. The CDR3 reads CASSLDRQGGLFF. CDR3 sequence (DNA): TGTGCCAGCAGCTTAGATCGACAGGGGGGACTGTTTTTT. Full variable domain (outside the CDR3, taken from reference TRBV11-2 and TRBJ1-4): EAGVAQSPRYKIIEKRQSVAFWCNPISGHATLYWYQQILGQGPKLLIQFQNNGVVDDSQLPKDRFSAERLKGVDSTLKIQPAKLEDSAVYLCASSLDRQGGLFFGSGTQLSVL.

For this clone: Compared with germline, one end of the junction differs, possibly owing to a read error. The chain links TRBV15 to TRBJ1-5; TRBD1 matches at 7 bases. Germline assignment: CDR1 LNHNV and CDR2 YYDKDF (reference sequence). CDR3 length equals 15 residues. CDR3 DNA sequence: TGTGCCACCAGGAGAGGACAGGCCGGCCGCCAGCCCCAGCATTTT. This encodes CATRRGQAGRQPQHF.

V gene TRBV12-2 combines with J gene TRBJ1-6; TRBD1 is the table's D call, not checked against the DNA. TRBV12-2 is a listed pseudogene. The CDR3 has 16 amino acids. Here the CDR3 reads CASRLSGGGYNSPLHF. The CDR3 DNA is TGTGCAAGTCGCTTATCTGGGGGCGGGTATAATTCACCCCTCCACTTT.

The V and J genes are TRBV11-2 and TRBJ1-2; a possible D gene is TRBD1 (5 bases). Deletions cut 1 base from V and 7 bases from J, with 16 bases between. Germline V CDR1 and CDR2: SGHAT, FQNNGV. This CDR3 contains 15 residues. For the CDR3, the DNA is TGTGCCAGCAGCTTAGCTTCCGGGGGAGGAGGTGGCTACACCTTC. Protein product: CASSLASGGGGGYTF.

This rearrangement joins TRBV28 to TRBJ1-2, with D unresolved. CDR1 is MDHEN, CDR2 SYDVKM, per germline. V shed 5 bases and J shed 6 bases, with 13 bases lying between them. This CDR3 has 13 residues. The CDR3 reads CASSPLWSDGYTF. In nucleotides, the CDR3 is TGTGCCAGCAGTCCTCTATGGTCGGATGGCTACACCTTC.

In its sample, this clone was seen once. The chain joins TRBV21-1 to TRBJ2-5; the table assigns TRBD2, which was not confirmed against the DNA. TRBV21-1 is labeled a pseudogene. The CDR3 extends over 20 amino acids. Here the CDR3 DNA reads TGTGCCAGCAGCAAAGGGGGGGGACCCCGCTCCCCTCTATGGCAAGAGACCCAGTACTTC. Its protein product is CASSKGGGPRSPLWQETQYF.

The DNA for the CDR3 is TGTGCCAGCAGTTTAAATCAGGGTTGGGAAAAACTGTTTTTT. Its protein is CASSLNQGWEKLFF. The chain has TRBV7-8 and TRBJ1-4, with D perhaps TRBD1 (5 bases). V was trimmed by 6 bases and J by 8 bases, leaving 16 bases between them. Germline lookup yields CDR1 SGHVS and CDR2 FQNEAQ. The CDR3 runs 14 residues.

The chain combines TRBV28 with TRBJ2-5, with 8 bases lining up with TRBD1. CDR3 length equals 14 residues. V lost 6 bases to trimming and J lost 4 bases; unmatched junction nucleotides: 7. Per the germline V gene, CDR1 is MDHEN and CDR2 is SYDVKM. The CDR3 reads CASSLGQAGETQYF. The CDR3 DNA follows: TGTGCCAGCAGCCTGGGACAGGCCGGAGAGACCCAGTACTTC.

This sequence joins TRBV5-6 and TRBJ2-5; tentative D call: TRBD2 (6 bases). This CDR3 comprises 13 residues. CDR1 SGHDT and CDR2 YYEEEE come from the germline V gene. Trimming took off 4 bases at V and 4 bases at J, with 11 bases between the two ends. CDR3 region: CASSGGWGETQYF. In nucleotides, the CDR3 is TGTGCCAGCAGCGGGGGGTGGGGAGAGACCCAGTACTTC.

In DNA form, the CDR3 reads TGTGCCAGCAGCTGGGACCGGGACAGGGGAAGTGAAGCTTTCTTT. Protein: CASSWDRDRGSEAFF. This sequence joins TRBV7-9 and TRBJ1-1, with 10 bases lining up with TRBD1. The germline gives CDR1 SEHNR, CDR2 FQNEAQ (reference sequence). The V gene end was trimmed by 4 bases and the J gene end by 7 bases; junction bases not matched to a gene: 9. There are 15 residues in the CDR3.

The chain recombines TRBV7-3 with TRBJ1-1; TRBD1 might be the D (6 bases). V lost 5 bases, J lost 0 bases, and 19 bases lay in between. The CDR3 spans 17 residues. Germline loops: CDR1 SGHTA, CDR2 FQGTGA. The CDR3 bases are TGTGCCAGCAGCCCTACAGCCAGGGGTATTATGAACACTGAAGCTTTCTTT. It specifies CASSPTARGIMNTEAFF.

J is TRBJ2-7 and V is TRBV11-2; unclear D gene. The V gene lost 4 bases and the J gene lost 3 bases, with 7 bases spanning the gap. The CDR3 length is 12 residues. The V gene's germline CDR1 is SGHAT and CDR2 FQNNGV. Here the CDR3 DNA reads TGTGCCAGCAGCTCTAGTCACTACGAGCAGTACTTC. Protein product: CASSSSHYEQYF.

The J gene is TRBJ2-2, the V gene TRBV7-3, with TRBD1 as a possible D gene (6 bases). The CDR3 is made up of 15 amino acids. The germline V and J ends were trimmed by 1 base and 1 base, with 7 bases remaining between them. CDR1 SGHTA and CDR2 FQGTGA come from the germline V gene. The CDR3 region has the DNA TGTGCCAGCAGCTTAATGGGACAGAACACCGGGGAGCTGTTTTTT. It specifies CASSLMGQNTGELFF.

The chain is built from TRBV5-1 and TRBJ2-2; 7 nucleotides match TRBD1. The trim removed 2 bases at V and 3 bases at J, leaving 7 bases unmatched. This CDR3 contains 16 residues. In germline, CDR1 is SGHRS, CDR2 YFSETQ. In DNA form, the CDR3 reads TGCGCCAGCAGCTTCCCAGGGGGTCTAGACACCGGGGAGCTGTTTTTT. Residues: CASSFPGGLDTGELFF.

V usage is TRBV9 and J usage is TRBJ2-5; no clear D gene. The CDR3 loop spans 14 amino acids. Trimming removed 3 bases at V and 5 bases at J, with 14 bases between. The germline V gene has CDR1 SGDLS and CDR2 YYNGEE. The CDR3 region has the DNA TGTGCCAGCAGCGGAGAACAGTCTCTGGAGACCCAGTACTTC. As protein: CASSGEQSLETQYF.

The chain has TRBV9 and TRBJ1-1; the D gene is possibly TRBD1 (6 bases). Per germline, CDR1 SGDLS and CDR2 YYNGEE. This CDR3 has 14 residues. V was cut by 3 bases and J by 5 bases, with 14 bases left in between. CDR3 DNA: TGTGCCAGCAGCGCCGTCCAGGGGTGGACTGAAGCTTTCTTT. Translated: CASSAVQGWTEAFF.

The CDR3 protein is CASSQDSSGGVATQYF. For the CDR3, the DNA is TGTGCCAGCAGCCAAGATAGTAGCGGGGGGGTTGCTACGCAGTATTTT. The chain recombines TRBV4-2 with TRBJ2-3; TRBD2 matches 11 bases. CDR1 and CDR2 (germline): LGHNA, YNFKEQ. The V segment lost 0 bases and the J segment 8 bases; nucleotides outside the gene matches: 7. This CDR3 contains 16 residues.

The J gene is TRBJ2-1, the V gene TRBV9; 7 bases are a match to TRBD2. The CDR3 is made up of 17 amino acids. From germline, CDR1 is SGDLS and CDR2 YYNGEE. Losses at the gene ends were 4 bases for V and 5 bases for J; bases not matched to a gene: 15. CDR3 nucleotides: TGTGCCAGCAGCTCGGGAGGTGGGGGAGTAGTCAACAATGAGCAGTTCTTC. As protein: CASSSGGGGVVNNEQFF.

V is TRBV20-1 and J is TRBJ2-7; no firm D call. V was shortened by 0 bases and J by 7 bases, with 7 bases between the two germline ends. Germline V gives CDR1 DFQATT, CDR2 SNEGSKA (reference sequence). The CDR3 runs 11 residues. The DNA for the CDR3 is TGCAGTGCTAGAGATCCGGTGGAGCAGTACTTC. Amino acids: CSARDPVEQYF.

This chain uses TRBV10-1 with TRBJ2-5, with 7 positions matching TRBD2. The CDR3 runs to 12 residues. The J segment lost 2 bases and the V segment lost 6 bases, leaving 0 bases of the junction unmatched. Germline-derived CDR1 and CDR2 are WNHNN and SYGVQD (reference sequence). CDR3 region: CASRREQETQYF. The CDR3 DNA is TGCGCCAGCAGGCGGGAGCAAGAGACCCAGTACTTC.

This clone has only a few counts. The chain links TRBV25-1 to TRBJ1-6; D is perhaps TRBD1 (5 bases). CDR3 length: 15 amino acids. Germline V lookup: CDR1 MGHDK, CDR2 SYGVNS. Trimming left V 2 bases short and J 5 bases short, with 10 bases between. This chain's CDR3 is CASSEGRANNSPLHF. In DNA, the CDR3 is TGTGCCAGCAGTGAAGGCAGGGCTAATAATTCACCCCTCCACTTT.

V usage is TRBV11-2 and J usage is TRBJ2-1; D unclear. Germline V lookup: CDR1 SGHAT, CDR2 FQNNGV. The length of the CDR3 is 14 residues. The V end lost 1 base, the J end lost 7 bases, and 11 bases lay between the germline ends. The CDR3 DNA reads TGTGCCAGCAGCTTAGTCGGATCCAGGAATGAGCAGTTCTTC. Protein sequence: CASSLVGSRNEQFF.

V is TRBV5-4 and J is TRBJ2-5; 11 positions match TRBD2. Matching the DNA end better, TRBJ2-7 makes the J call doubtful. The germline V gene encodes CDR1 SGHNT and CDR2 YYREEE (reference sequence). CDR3 length equals 14 residues. CDR3: CASSGLAGGYEQYF. CDR3 DNA sequence: TGTGCCAGCAGCGGACTAGCGGGTGGCTACGAGCAGTACTTC.

The rearrangement links TRBV30 to TRBJ1-1; D uncertain. The CDR3 is 12 residues long. Germline V lookup: CDR1 GTSNPN, CDR2 SVGIG (reference sequence). The germline V and J ends were trimmed by 2 bases and 3 bases, with 7 bases remaining between them. CDR3 loop: CAWSPGYTEAFF. CDR3 in DNA: TGTGCCTGGAGTCCGGGTTACACTGAAGCTTTCTTT.

The chain combines TRBV4-3 with TRBJ2-5; no definite D call. The end of the DNA aligns better with TRBJ2-7, so the J call may be wrong. The CDR3 spans 14 residues. Germline CDR1 and CDR2: LGHNA and YSLEER. CDR3 in amino acids: CASSQTPTSYEQYF. CDR3 nucleotides: TGCGCCAGCAGCCAAACCCCCACGTCCTACGAGCAGTACTTC.

This clone came up a few times. The gene calls are TRBV5-8 and TRBJ2-3, with TRBD2 matching over 14 bases. This CDR3 has 18 residues. Germline V CDR1 and CDR2: SGHTS, YDEGEE. After removal of 3 bases from V and 5 bases from J, the junction contained 11 bases not matched to a gene. CDR3 sequence reads: CASSSPRTSGRIEDTQYF. For the CDR3, the DNA is TGTGCCAGCAGCTCCCCCAGGACTAGCGGGAGGATTGAAGATACGCAGTATTTT. The full variable domain, in which reference TRBV5-8 and TRBJ2-3 provide the parts outside the CDR3, is EAGVTQSPTHLIKTRGQQATLRCSPISGHTSVYWYQQALGLGLQFLLWYDEGEERNRGNFPPRFSGRQFPNYSSELNVNALELEDSALYLCASSSPRTSGRIEDTQYFGPGTRLTVL.